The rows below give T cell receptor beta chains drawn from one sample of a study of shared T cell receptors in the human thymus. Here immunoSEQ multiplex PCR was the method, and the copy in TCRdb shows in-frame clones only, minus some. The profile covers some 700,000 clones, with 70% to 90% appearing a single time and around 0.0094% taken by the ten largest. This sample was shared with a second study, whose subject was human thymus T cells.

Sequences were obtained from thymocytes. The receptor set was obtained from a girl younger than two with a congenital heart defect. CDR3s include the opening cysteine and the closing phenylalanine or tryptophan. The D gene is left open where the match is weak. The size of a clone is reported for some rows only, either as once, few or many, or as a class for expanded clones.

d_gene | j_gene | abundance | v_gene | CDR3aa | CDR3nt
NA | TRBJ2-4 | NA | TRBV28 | CASRTGFSTKNIQYF | TGTGCCAGCAGAACAGGGTTCTCGACCAAAAACATTCAGTACTTC
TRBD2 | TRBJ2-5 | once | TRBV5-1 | CASSLGGGQETQYF | TGCGCCAGCAGCTTGGGCGGGGGGCAAGAGACCCAGTACTTC
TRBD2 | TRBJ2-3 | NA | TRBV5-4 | CASSLPSGNTDTQYF | TGTGCCAGCAGCTTGCCTAGCGGGAACACAGATACGCAGTATTTT
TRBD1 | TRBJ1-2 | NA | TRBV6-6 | CASSCGQDGYTF | TGTGCCAGCAGTTGCGGACAGGATGGCTACACCTTC
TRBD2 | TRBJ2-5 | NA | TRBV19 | CASGGERGTRAQYF | TGTGCCAGCGGGGGCGAGCGGGGGACCCGGGCCCAGTACTTC
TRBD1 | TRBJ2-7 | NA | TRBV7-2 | CASSLRQGGSYEQYF | TGTGCCAGCAGCTTAAGACAGGGGGGTTCCTACGAGCAGTACTTC
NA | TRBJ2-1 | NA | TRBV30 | CAWKAEGRGGPYNEQFF | TGTGCCTGGAAAGCGGAGGGACGAGGGGGCCCCTACAATGAGCAGTTCTTC
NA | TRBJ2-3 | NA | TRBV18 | CASSPQGWTDTQYF | TGTGCCAGCTCACCACAGGGGTGGACAGATACGCAGTATTTT
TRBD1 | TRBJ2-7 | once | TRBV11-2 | CASSPGRGRRYEQYF | TGTGCCAGCAGCCCAGGCAGGGGGCGCAGGTACGAGCAGTACTTC
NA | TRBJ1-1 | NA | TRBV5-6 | CASSPGRGNTEAFF | TGTGCCAGCAGCCCAGGTAGGGGGAACACTGAAGCTTTCTTT
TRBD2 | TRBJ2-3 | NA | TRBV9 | CASSVGLGTSFIQYF | TGTGCCAGCAGCGTAGGTCTCGGGACTAGCTTCATACAGTATTTT
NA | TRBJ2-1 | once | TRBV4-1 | CASSLTTESPYNEQFF | TGCGCCAGCAGCCTGACGACTGAGAGCCCCTACAATGAGCAGTTCTTC
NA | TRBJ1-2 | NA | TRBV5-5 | CASSPEGVGYTF | TGTGCCAGCAGCCCTGAGGGGGTTGGCTACACCTTC
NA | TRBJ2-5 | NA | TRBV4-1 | CASSQDRLIQETQYF | TGCGCCAGCAGCCAAGATCGGTTAATCCAAGAGACCCAGTACTTC
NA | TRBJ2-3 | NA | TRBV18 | CASSPSGADTQYF | TGTGCCAGCTCACCGTCGGGGGCAGATACGCAGTATTTT
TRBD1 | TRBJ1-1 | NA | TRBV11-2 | CASSRTRDREMDTEAFF | TGTGCCAGCAGCCGAACCCGGGACAGGGAGATGGACACTGAAGCTTTCTTT
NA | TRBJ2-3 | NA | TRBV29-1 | CSVGSWTDTQYF | TGCAGCGTTGGGAGTTGGACAGATACGCAGTATTTT
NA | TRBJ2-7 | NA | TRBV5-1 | CASSPRGKEVLSYEQYF | TGCGCCAGCAGCCCCCGGGGAAAAGAGGTCCTCAGCTACGAGCAGTACTTC
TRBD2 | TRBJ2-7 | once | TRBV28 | CASSSLAVASYEQYF | TGTGCCAGCAGTTCTCTAGCGGTGGCCTCCTACGAGCAGTACTTC
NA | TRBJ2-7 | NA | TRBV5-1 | CASSLRGGRVVTPYEQYF | TGCGCCAGCAGCCTCCGTGGAGGCCGGGTTGTTACGCCCTACGAGCAGTACTTC
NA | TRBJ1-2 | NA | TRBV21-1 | CASPGTGGLGRWDGYTF | TGTGCCAGCCCCGGGACAGGGGGCTTAGGTCGTTGGGATGGCTACACCTTC
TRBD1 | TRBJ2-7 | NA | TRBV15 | CATSMIRDRSREQYF | TGTGCCACCAGCATGATCCGGGACAGGAGTAGAGAGCAGTACTTC
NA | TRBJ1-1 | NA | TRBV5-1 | CASSVGQLNTEAFF | TGCGCCAGCAGCGTCGGACAGCTGAACACTGAAGCTTTCTTT
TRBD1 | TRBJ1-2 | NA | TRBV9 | CASSTQYRGPDYGYTF | TGTGCCAGCAGCACCCAATACAGGGGTCCCGACTATGGCTACACCTTC
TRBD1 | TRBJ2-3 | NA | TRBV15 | CATSSVRDSYTDTQYF | TGTGCCACCAGCAGTGTCCGGGACAGCTACACAGATACGCAGTATTTT
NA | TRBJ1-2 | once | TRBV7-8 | CASAVGVGASWSYTF | TGTGCCAGCGCAGTGGGTGTAGGGGCAAGTTGGAGCTACACCTTC
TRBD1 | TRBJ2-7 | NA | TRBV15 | CATSRDRSLIYEQYF | TGTGCCACCAGCAGGGACAGGTCCCTTATCTACGAGCAGTACTTC
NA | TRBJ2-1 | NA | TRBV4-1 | CASSQEYGGLYNEQFF | TGCGCCAGCAGCCAAGAATACGGGGGTCTATACAATGAGCAGTTCTTC
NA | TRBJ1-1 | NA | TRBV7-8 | CASSEKRERRIFEAFF | TGTGCCAGCAGCGAGAAAAGGGAGCGGAGAATTTTTGAAGCTTTCTTT
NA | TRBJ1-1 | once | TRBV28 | CASIPWQEGDTEAFF | TGTGCCAGCATCCCCTGGCAGGAGGGTGACACTGAAGCTTTCTTT
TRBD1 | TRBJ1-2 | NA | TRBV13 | CASSIRQGALFNYGYTF | TGTGCCAGCAGCATACGACAGGGAGCTCTTTTTAACTATGGCTACACCTTC
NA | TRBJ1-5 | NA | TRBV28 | CASRPGGSNQPQHF | TGTGCCAGCAGACCGGGGGGCAGCAATCAGCCCCAGCATTTT
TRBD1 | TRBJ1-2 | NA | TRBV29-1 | CSVATLPGQGEVYGYTF | TGCAGCGTTGCGACTCTACCGGGACAGGGGGAAGTCTATGGCTACACCTTC
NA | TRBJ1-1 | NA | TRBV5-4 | CASSLGPRETEAFF | TGTGCCAGCAGCTTGGGCCCTAGGGAGACTGAAGCTTTCTTT
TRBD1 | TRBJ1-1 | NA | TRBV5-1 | CASSFDTGEKDTEAFF | TGCGCCAGCAGCTTTGACACAGGGGAGAAGGACACTGAAGCTTTCTTT
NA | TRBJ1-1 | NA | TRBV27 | CASRKDSSNTEAFF | TGTGCCAGCCGTAAGGACAGTTCCAACACTGAAGCTTTCTTT
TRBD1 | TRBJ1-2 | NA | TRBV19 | CASSMIVWETGGDYGYTF | TGTGCCAGTAGTATGATCGTGTGGGAAACAGGGGGAGACTATGGCTACACCTTC
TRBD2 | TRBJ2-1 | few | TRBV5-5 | CASSLSAGEYNEQFF | TGTGCCAGCAGCTTGTCAGCGGGGGAATACAATGAGCAGTTCTTC
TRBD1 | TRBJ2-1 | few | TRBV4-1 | CASSPNPGQDPRNEQFF | TGCGCCAGCAGCCCCAACCCGGGACAGGACCCTCGCAATGAGCAGTTCTTC
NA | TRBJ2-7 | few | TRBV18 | CASSPGVETGTSYEQYF | TGTGCCAGCTCACCGGGGGTTGAAACCGGGACAAGCTACGAGCAGTACTTC
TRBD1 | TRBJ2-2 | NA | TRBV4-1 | CASSLQPLQGGGTGELFF | TGCGCCAGCAGCCTCCAACCCCTACAGGGGGGAGGCACCGGGGAGCTGTTTTTT
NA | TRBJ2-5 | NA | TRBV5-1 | CASSLVWAGGETQYF | TGCGCCAGCAGCTTGGTTTGGGCAGGAGGGGAGACCCAGTACTTC
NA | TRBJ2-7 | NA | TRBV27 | CASSSQVAYEQYF | TGTGCCAGCAGTTCACAGGTGGCCTACGAGCAGTACTTC
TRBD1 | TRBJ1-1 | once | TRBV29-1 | CSGTVNTEAFF | TGCTCCGGGACAGTGAACACTGAAGCTTTCTTT
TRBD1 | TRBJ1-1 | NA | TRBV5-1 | CASSFEGASWNTEAFF | TGCGCCAGCAGCTTTGAGGGGGCGAGTTGGAACACTGAAGCTTTCTTT
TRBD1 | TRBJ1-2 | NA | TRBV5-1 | CASSPIIMSQGQGNYGYTF | TGCGCCAGCAGCCCAATCATAATGTCCCAGGGACAGGGGAACTATGGCTACACCTTC
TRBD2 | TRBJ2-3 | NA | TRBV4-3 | CASSQDPPTSGGSTDTQYF | TGCGCCAGCAGCCAAGACCCTCCAACAAGCGGGGGGAGCACAGATACGCAGTATTTT
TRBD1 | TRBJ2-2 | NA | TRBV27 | CASSKRTGATLPGELFF | TGTGCCAGCAGTAAGCGGACAGGGGCGACTCTCCCCGGGGAGCTGTTTTTT
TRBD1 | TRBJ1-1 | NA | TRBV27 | CASSPRRGPKSSTEAFF | TGTGCCAGCAGCCCGCGAAGGGGGCCTAAATCCTCCACTGAAGCTTTCTTT
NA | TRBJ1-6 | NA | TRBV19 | CASTQGGTLSSYNSPLHF | TGTGCCAGTACTCAGGGCGGGACTCTTAGCTCCTATAATTCACCCCTCCACTTT
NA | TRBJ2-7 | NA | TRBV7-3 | CASSSYGTEAYEQYF | TGTGCCAGTAGCTCCTACGGGACTGAAGCCTACGAGCAGTACTTC
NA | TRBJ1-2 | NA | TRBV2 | CASRPEGYTF | TGTGCCAGCAGGCCAGAAGGCTACACCTTC
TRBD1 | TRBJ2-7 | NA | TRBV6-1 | CASAGTGSYEQYF | TGTGCCAGCGCCGGGACAGGATCCTACGAGCAGTACTTC
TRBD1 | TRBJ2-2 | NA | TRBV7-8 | CASSITGANTGELFF | TGTGCCAGCAGCATAACAGGGGCGAACACCGGGGAGCTGTTTTTT
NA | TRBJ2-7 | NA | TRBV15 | CATSRMGPQLSYEQYF | TGTGCCACCAGCAGGATGGGGCCTCAACTTTCCTACGAGCAGTACTTC
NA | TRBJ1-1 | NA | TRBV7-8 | CASSLAYPDRFDTEAFF | TGTGCCAGCAGCTTAGCGTACCCCGACAGGTTCGACACTGAAGCTTTCTTT
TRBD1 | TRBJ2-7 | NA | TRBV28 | CASSLLDRGYEQYF | TGTGCCAGCAGTTTGTTGGACAGGGGCTACGAGCAGTACTTC
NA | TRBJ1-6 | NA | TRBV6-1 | CASSERQGISPLHF | TGTGCCAGCAGTGAAAGGCAGGGGATCTCACCCCTCCACTTT
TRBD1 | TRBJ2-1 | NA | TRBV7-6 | CASSSGQGVYNEQFF | TGTGCCAGCAGCTCGGGACAGGGAGTTTACAATGAGCAGTTCTTC
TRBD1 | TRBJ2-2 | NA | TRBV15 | CATTLGTAGELFF | TGTGCCACCACCTTAGGGACAGCCGGGGAGCTGTTTTTT